This entry describes one T cell receptor beta chain. These data are taken from a study of blood T cell repertoires in COVID-19. Study details: There were acute and convalescent COVID-19 samples, and they came from the United States, Italy and Spain. PBMCs, B-cell-depleted T cells, or T cells were the source of the cDNA or gDNA that made up the material.

Seattle participants joined during active infection and were tracked over time. Authors' analysis steps: Reference gene primer amplification gave estimated nucleated cell counts. TCRdb's copy holds only in-frame clones and misses some; the assay was immunoSEQ multiplex PCR. The V and J calls and the clone size are those of that table, but D and trimming were determined from the DNA. The table lists about 220,000 clones, around four fifths of them singletons. V lost 2 bases and J 8 bases, leaving 15 bases between the germline ends. From germline, CDR1 is SGHAT and CDR2 FQNNGV. This CDR3 has 14 amino acids.

The sample taken for sequencing was peripheral blood. This sequence originates from a woman aged 70-85 years with COVID-19, enrolled during active disease. This chain uses TRBV11-2 with TRBJ1-2; no clear D gene. CDR3 coding DNA: TGTGCCAGCAGCTTACTTCAAAGCGTTGTGGGCTACACCTTC. Amino acid sequence: CASSLLQSVVGYTF.